These 17 T cell receptor beta chains came from one sample sequenced in a study of long-term antiretroviral therapy in people with HIV. Sequencing relied on immunoSEQ assay v3.0, run at survey level. Some clones are missing from TCRdb's copy, which holds only in-frame ones; the method was immunoSEQ multiplex PCR. The sample shows 35,000 to 45,000 clones, 75% to 85% of them seen only once. This sample comprised unsorted PBMCs, obtained 0.3 years after starting antiretroviral therapy. These TCRs come from a young man with HIV.

This chain joins TRBV27 and TRBJ1-1; the D gene is possibly TRBD1 (6 bases). CDR1 is MNHEY, CDR2 SMNVEV, per germline (reference sequence). CDR3 size: 15 residues. V lost 2 bases to trimming and J lost 8 bases, with 18 bases between them. The CDR3 is CASSLGRGGPREAFF. The CDR3 DNA sequence: TGTGCCAGCAGTTTAGGCAGGGGCGGCCCCAGAGAAGCTTTCTTT.

The chain couples TRBV5-1 to TRBJ2-3; D perhaps matches TRBD1 (6 bases). The CDR3 is 15 residues long. The germline V gene has CDR1 SGHRS and CDR2 YFSETQ. The germline V and J ends were trimmed by 0 bases and 6 bases, with 14 bases remaining between them. CDR3 residues: CASSLGQEDLDTQYF. In DNA form, the CDR3 reads TGCGCCAGCAGCTTGGGACAGGAGGACCTGGATACGCAGTATTTT.

V usage is TRBV9 and J usage is TRBJ2-5, with D possibly matching TRBD2 (6 bases). Trimming took off 0 bases at V and 3 bases at J, with 6 bases between the two ends. CDR3 length: 13 residues. Germline V lookup: CDR1 SGDLS, CDR2 YYNGEE. CDR3 residues: CASSVGGEETQYF. The CDR3 coding sequence is TGTGCCAGCAGCGTAGGGGGGGAAGAGACCCAGTACTTC.

V and J are TRBV7-9 and TRBJ2-1; D possibly corresponds to TRBD1 (6 bases). Germline CDR1 is SEHNR and CDR2 is FQNEAQ (reference sequence). This CDR3 spans 12 amino acids. Trimming removed 5 bases at V and 7 bases at J, with 9 bases between. CDR3 protein: CASSPGENEQFF. The CDR3, as DNA: TGTGCCAGCAGCCCAGGGGAGAATGAGCAGTTCTTC.

The CDR3 region is CASSYSTGGQETQYF. The DNA of the CDR3 is TGTGCCAGCAGTTACTCGACGGGGGGTCAAGAGACCCAGTACTTC. The chain uses TRBV6-6 and TRBJ2-5; 7 nucleotides match TRBD2. Germline V CDR1 and CDR2: MNHNY, SVGAGI (reference sequence). The CDR3 loop spans 15 amino acids. The junction had 3 bases not matched to a gene; V was cut back by 0 bases and J by 2 bases.

The chain employs TRBV23-1 and TRBJ1-1; D ambiguous. TRBV23-1 is sorted into the ORF group, with uncertain function. The V and J ends lost 0 bases and 4 bases respectively, with 21 bases between them. CDR3 size: 18 residues. DNA for the CDR3: TGCGCCAGCAGTCAATCGCCCCCCCCGGGCGGCATGGGCACTGAAGCTTTCTTT. Encoded protein: CASSQSPPPGGMGTEAFF.

The sample holds a few counts of this clone. This chain joins TRBV7-9 and TRBJ1-5; 7 nucleotides line up with TRBD1. The V gene end was trimmed by 3 bases and the J gene end by 0 bases; junction bases not matched to a gene: 11. This CDR3 region has 18 residues. In germline, CDR1 is SEHNR, CDR2 FQNEAQ (reference sequence). The CDR3 DNA sequence: TGTGCCAGCAGCTTTTCGTCCGTAAGGGACAGTAGCAATCAGCCCCAGCATTTT. Its translation is CASSFSSVRDSSNQPQHF.

The chain recombines TRBV2 with TRBJ1-5; D perhaps matches TRBD1 (6 bases). Trimming left V 6 bases short and J 3 bases short, with 12 bases between. This CDR3 spans 14 amino acids. In germline, CDR1 is SNHLY, CDR2 FYNNEI. The CDR3 sequence is CASSSDRDNQPQHF. The CDR3 coding sequence is TGTGCCAGCAGCTCGGACAGAGACAATCAGCCCCAGCATTTT.

The chain combines TRBV27 with TRBJ2-7; 7 positions agree with TRBD1. V was pared by 5 bases and J by 4 bases, with 5 bases of the junction left unmatched. Germline lookup yields CDR1 MNHEY and CDR2 SMNVEV (reference sequence). The CDR3 length is 13 residues. CDR3 in amino acids: CASSPWTGYEQYF. DNA for the CDR3: TGTGCCAGCAGTCCCTGGACAGGTTACGAGCAGTACTTC.

The chain employs TRBV9 and TRBJ1-2, with TRBD1 identical over 9 bases. The V gene end was trimmed by 0 bases and the J gene end by 7 bases; junction bases not matched to a gene: 16. Germline V gene data show CDR1 as SGDLS and CDR2 as YYNGEE. This CDR3 contains 18 residues. The CDR3 spells CASSVATREGQGLPGYTF. The CDR3 DNA follows: TGTGCCAGCAGCGTAGCTACTAGAGAGGGACAGGGATTGCCTGGCTACACCTTC.

The V and J genes are TRBV10-3 and TRBJ2-7; tentative D call: TRBD1 (5 bases). The V and J ends lost 6 bases and 5 bases respectively, with 11 bases between them. This CDR3 comprises 12 residues. Germline CDR1 ENHRY, CDR2 SYGVKD. CDR3 in amino acids: CAISQGEDEQYF. The CDR3 DNA reads TGTGCCATCAGCCAGGGTGAGGACGAGCAGTACTTC.

The rearrangement links TRBV27 to TRBJ2-7, with 9 bases identical to TRBD2. Germline values: CDR1 MNHEY, CDR2 SMNVEV (reference sequence). This CDR3 spans 15 amino acids. The V segment lost 4 bases and the J segment 1 base; nucleotides outside the gene matches: 5. For the CDR3, the DNA is TGTGCCAGCAGTTCCAAGAGCGGGAGGTCCTACGAGCAGTACTTC. Translated, it gives CASSSKSGRSYEQYF.

The rearrangement links TRBV7-2 to TRBJ2-1; no definite D call. CDR1 and CDR2 (germline): SGHTA, FQGNSA. V lost 3 bases and J lost 9, with 6 bases in between. The CDR3 length is 11 residues. The CDR3 DNA reads as TGTGCCAGCAGCTTGGAGATTGAGCAGTTCTTC. Its translation: CASSLEIEQFF.

V and J are TRBV7-2 and TRBJ2-3; 15 bases line up with TRBD2. From germline, CDR1 is SGHTA and CDR2 FQGNSA. The ends lost 5 bases at V and 4 bases at J; junction bases unmatched: 10. The CDR3 is 18 residues long. The CDR3 loop is CASSTRTSGGARADTQYF. The CDR3 DNA is TGTGCCAGCAGCACTAGGACTAGCGGGGGGGCCAGGGCAGATACGCAGTATTTT.

This chain joins TRBV2 and TRBJ1-1; D remains ambiguous. This CDR3 contains 15 residues. Trimming removed 1 base from V and 5 bases from J, with 14 bases in between. The V gene's germline CDR1 is SNHLY and CDR2 FYNNEI. The chain's CDR3 is CASSEVRTKSTEAFF. The CDR3 DNA is TGTGCCAGCAGTGAAGTTCGTACCAAGAGTACTGAAGCTTTCTTT. The entire variable domain, with the rest obtained from reference TRBV2 and TRBJ1-1, is as follows: EPEVTQTPSHQVTQMGQEVILRCVPISNHLYFYWYRQILGQKVEFLVSFYNNEISEKSEIFDDQFSVERPDGSNFTLKIRSTKLEDSAMYFCASSEVRTKSTEAFFGQGTRLTVV.

The J gene is TRBJ2-7, the V gene TRBV29-1, with D perhaps matching TRBD1 (6 bases). The CDR3 has 11 amino acids. V lost 6 bases and J 2 bases, leaving 8 bases between the germline ends. Germline V CDR1 and CDR2: SQVTM, ANQGSEA. The CDR3 spells CSVGQTYEQYF. The CDR3 DNA sequence: TGCAGCGTCGGACAGACCTACGAGCAGTACTTC.

Here the CDR3 reads CASLGGALTDTQYF. Here the CDR3 DNA reads TGTGCCAGCCTTGGAGGTGCCCTCACAGATACGCAGTATTTT. The chain carries TRBV27 and TRBJ2-3; D possibly corresponds to TRBD2 (5 bases). Per the germline V gene, CDR1 is MNHEY and CDR2 is SMNVEV (reference sequence). The CDR3 sequence is 14 residues long. Trimming took off 8 bases at V and 2 bases at J, with 14 bases between the two ends.